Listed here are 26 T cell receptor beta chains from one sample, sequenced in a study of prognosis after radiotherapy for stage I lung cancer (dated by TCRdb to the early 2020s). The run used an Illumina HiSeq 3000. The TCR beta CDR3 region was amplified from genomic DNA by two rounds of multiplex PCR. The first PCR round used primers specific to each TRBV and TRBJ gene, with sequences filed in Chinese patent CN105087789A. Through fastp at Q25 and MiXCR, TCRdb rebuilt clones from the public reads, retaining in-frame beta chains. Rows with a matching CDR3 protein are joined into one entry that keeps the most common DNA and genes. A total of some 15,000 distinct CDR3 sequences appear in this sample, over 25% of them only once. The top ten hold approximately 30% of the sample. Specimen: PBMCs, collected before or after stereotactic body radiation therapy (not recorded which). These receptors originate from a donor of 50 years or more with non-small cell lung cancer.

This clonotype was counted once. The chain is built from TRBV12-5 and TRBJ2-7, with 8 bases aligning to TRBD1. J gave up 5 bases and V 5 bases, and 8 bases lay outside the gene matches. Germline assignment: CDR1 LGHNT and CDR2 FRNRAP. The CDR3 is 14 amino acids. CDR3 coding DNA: TGTGCTAGTGGTCCCACAGGGGGTAAGGACGAGCAGTACTTC. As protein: CASGPTGGKDEQYF.

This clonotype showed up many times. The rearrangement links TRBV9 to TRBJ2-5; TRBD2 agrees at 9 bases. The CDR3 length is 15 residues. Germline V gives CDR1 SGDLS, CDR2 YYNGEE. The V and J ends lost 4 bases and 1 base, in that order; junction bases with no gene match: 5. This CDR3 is CASSIAGAPQETQYF. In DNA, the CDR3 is TGTGCCAGCAGCATAGCGGGGGCCCCCCAAGAGACCCAGTACTTC.

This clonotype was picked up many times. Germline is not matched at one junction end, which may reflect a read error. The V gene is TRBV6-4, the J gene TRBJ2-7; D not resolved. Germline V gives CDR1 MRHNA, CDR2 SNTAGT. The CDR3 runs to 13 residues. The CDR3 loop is CASSYSQLYEQYF. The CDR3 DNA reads TGTGCCAGCAGTTACTCCCAGCTCTACGAGCAGTACTTC.

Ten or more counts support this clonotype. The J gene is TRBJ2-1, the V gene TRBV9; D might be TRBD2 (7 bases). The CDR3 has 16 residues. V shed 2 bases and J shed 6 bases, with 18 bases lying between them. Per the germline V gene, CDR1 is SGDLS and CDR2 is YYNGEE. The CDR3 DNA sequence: TGTGCCAGCAGCGTGGGGGGGGGCGCAAGGGTCAATGAGCAGTTCTTC. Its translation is CASSVGGGARVNEQFF.

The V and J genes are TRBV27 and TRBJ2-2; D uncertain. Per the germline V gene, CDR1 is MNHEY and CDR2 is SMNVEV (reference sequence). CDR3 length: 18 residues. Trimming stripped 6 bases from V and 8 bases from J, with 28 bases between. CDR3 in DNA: TGTGCCAGCAGCCTATCAGGAGAGGATGGTAGGTCTGCTGGGGAGCTGTTTTTT. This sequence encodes CASSLSGEDGRSAGELFF.

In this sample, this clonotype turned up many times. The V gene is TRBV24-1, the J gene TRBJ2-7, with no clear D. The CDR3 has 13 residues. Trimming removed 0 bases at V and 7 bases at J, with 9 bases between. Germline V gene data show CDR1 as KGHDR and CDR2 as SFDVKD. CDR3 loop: CATSDLWPGEQYF. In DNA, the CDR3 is TGTGCCACCAGTGATTTGTGGCCTGGGGAGCAGTACTTC.

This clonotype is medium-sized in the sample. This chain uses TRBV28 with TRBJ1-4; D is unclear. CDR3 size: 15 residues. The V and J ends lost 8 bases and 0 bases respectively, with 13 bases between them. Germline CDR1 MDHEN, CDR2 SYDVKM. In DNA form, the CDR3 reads TGTGCCAGCGGTCCTTGGAGCGCAACTAATGAAAAACTGTTTTTT. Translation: CASGPWSATNEKLFF.

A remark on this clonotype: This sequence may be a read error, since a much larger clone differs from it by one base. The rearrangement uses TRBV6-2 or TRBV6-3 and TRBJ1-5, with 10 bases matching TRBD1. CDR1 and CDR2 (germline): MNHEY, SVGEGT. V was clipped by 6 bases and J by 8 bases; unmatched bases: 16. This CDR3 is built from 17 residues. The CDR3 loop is CASRRQGAQSLNKPQHF. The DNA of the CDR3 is TGTGCCAGCAGAAGACAGGGGGCCCAATCCCTAAATAAGCCCCAGCATTTT.

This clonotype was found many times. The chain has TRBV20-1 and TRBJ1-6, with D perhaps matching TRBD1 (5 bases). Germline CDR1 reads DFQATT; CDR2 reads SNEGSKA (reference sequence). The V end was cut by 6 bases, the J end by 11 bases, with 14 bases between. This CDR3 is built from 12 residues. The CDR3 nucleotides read TGCAGTGCCGGGGGTATAGGGACACCCCTCCACTTT. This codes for CSAGGIGTPLHF.

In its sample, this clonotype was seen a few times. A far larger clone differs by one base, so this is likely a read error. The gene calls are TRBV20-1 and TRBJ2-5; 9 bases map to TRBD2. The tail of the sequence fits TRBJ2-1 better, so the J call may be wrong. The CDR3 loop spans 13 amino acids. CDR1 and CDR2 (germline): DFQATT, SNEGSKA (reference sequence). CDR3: CSAGTSYYNKQFF. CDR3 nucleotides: TGCAGTGCTGGGACTAGCTACTACAATAAGCAGTTCTTC.

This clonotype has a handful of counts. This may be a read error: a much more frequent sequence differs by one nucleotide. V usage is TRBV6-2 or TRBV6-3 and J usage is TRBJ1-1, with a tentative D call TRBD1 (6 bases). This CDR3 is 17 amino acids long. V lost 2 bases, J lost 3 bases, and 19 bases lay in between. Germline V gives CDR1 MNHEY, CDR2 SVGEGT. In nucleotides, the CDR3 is TGTGCCAGCAGTTACAGGACCACAGGGTGGTTGGACACTGAAGCTTTCTTT. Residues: CASSYRTTGWLDTEAFF.

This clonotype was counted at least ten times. CDR3 residues: CASSKGLAGGPDTGELFF. CDR3 DNA sequence: TGTGCCAGCAGCAAAGGGCTAGCGGGAGGGCCGGACACCGGGGAGCTGTTTTTT. The V call is TRBV6-1, the J call TRBJ2-2; 12 bases are shared with TRBD2. This CDR3 spans 18 amino acids. Germline V gene lookup returns CDR1 MNHNS and CDR2 SASEGT. J was trimmed by 3 bases and V by 6 bases; bases with no gene match: 11.

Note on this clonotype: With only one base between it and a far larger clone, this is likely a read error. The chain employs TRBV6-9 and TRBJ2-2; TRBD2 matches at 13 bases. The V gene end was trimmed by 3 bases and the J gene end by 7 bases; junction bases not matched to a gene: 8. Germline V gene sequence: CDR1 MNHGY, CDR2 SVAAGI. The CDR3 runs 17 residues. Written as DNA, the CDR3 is TGTGCCAGCAGTTACCTCGGACTAGCGGGAGTGCACGGGGAGCTGTTTTTT. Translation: CASSYLGLAGVHGELFF.

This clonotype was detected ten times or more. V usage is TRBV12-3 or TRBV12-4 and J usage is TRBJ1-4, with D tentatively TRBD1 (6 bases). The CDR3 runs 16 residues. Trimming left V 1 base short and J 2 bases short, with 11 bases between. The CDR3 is CASSLGDRLTNEKLFF. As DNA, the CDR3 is TGTGCCAGCAGTTTAGGCGACAGGTTGACTAATGAAAAACTGTTTTTT.

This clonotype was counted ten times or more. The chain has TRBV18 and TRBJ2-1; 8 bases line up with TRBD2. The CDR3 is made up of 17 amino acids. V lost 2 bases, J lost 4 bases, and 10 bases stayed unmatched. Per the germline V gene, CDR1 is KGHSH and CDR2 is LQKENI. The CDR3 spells CASSPERSSGPYNEQFF. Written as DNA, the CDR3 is TGTGCCAGCTCACCAGAGCGGTCTAGCGGGCCTTACAATGAGCAGTTCTTC.

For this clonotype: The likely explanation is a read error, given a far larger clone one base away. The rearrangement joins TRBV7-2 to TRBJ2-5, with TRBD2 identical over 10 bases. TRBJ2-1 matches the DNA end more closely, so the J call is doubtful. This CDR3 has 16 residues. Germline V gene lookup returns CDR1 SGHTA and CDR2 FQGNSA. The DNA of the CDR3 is TGTGCCAGCAGCTCGTTAGCGGGAGGTGGGCCCGATGAGCAGTTCTTC. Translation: CASSSLAGGGPDEQFF.

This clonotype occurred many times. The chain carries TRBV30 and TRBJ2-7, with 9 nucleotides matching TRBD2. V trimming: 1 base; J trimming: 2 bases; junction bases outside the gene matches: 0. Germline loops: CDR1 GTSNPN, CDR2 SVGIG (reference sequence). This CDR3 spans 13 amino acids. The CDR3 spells CAWSGGRAYEQYF. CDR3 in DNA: TGTGCCTGGAGTGGCGGGAGGGCCTACGAGCAGTACTTC.

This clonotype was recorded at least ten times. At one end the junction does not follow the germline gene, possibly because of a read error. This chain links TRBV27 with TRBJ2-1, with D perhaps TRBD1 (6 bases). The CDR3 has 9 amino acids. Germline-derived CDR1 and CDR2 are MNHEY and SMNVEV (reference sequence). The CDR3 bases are TGTGCCAGCAGTGGACAGCTCGATTTC. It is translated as CASSGQLDF.

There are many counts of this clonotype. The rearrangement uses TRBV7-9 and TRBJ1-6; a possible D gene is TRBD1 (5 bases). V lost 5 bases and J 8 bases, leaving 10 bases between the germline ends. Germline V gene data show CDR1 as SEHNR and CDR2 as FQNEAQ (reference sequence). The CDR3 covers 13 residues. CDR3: CASSRGSDSPLHF. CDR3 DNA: TGTGCCAGCAGCCGGGGGTCAGATTCACCCCTCCACTTT.

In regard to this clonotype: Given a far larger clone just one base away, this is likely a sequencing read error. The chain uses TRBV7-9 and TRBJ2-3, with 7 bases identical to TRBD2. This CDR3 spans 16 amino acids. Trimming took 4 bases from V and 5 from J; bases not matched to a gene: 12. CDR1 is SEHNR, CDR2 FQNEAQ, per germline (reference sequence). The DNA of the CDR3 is TGTGCCAGCAGCTCAACGTCTAGCGGATTTCAAGATACGCAGTATTTT. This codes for CASSSTSSGFQDTQYF.

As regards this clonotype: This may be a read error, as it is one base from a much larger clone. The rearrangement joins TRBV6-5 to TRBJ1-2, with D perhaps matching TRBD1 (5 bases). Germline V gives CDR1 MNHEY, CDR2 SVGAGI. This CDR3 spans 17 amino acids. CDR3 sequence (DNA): TGTGCCAGCAGTTATGCCGGGGGTCGTCGAACAAACTATTGCTACACCTTC. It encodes CASSYAGGRRTNYCYTF.

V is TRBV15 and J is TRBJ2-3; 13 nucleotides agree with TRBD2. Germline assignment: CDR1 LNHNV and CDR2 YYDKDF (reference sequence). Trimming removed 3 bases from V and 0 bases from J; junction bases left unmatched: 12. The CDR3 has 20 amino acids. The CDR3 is CATSSPTSGRPAISTDTQYF. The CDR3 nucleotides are TGTGCCACCAGCAGCCCGACTAGCGGGAGGCCTGCAATTAGCACAGATACGCAGTATTTT.

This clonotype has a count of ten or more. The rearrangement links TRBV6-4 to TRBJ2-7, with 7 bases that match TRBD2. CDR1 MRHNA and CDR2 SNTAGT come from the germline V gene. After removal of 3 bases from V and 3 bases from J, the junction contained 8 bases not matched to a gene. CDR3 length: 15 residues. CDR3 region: CASSEARRELYEQYF. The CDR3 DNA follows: TGTGCCAGCAGTGAAGCGCGGCGGGAGCTCTACGAGCAGTACTTC.

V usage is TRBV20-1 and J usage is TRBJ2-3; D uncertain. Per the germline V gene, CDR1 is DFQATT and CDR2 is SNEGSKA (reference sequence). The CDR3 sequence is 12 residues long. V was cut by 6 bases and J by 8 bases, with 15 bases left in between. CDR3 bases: TGCAGTGCGGCGCTGACTGCTACTACGCAGTATTTT. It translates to CSAALTATTQYF.

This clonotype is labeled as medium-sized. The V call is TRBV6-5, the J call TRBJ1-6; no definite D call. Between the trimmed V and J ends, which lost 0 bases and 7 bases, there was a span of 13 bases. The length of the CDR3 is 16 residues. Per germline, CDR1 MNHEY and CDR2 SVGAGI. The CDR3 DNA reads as TGTGCCAGCAGTTACTCGGGGTCCGGGAGCAATTCACCCCTCCACTTT. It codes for CASSYSGSGSNSPLHF.

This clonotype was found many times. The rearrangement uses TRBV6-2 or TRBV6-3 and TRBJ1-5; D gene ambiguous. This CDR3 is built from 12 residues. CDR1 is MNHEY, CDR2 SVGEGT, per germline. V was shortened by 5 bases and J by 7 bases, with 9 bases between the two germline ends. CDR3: CASSEYGQPQHF. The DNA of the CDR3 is TGTGCCAGCAGTGAATATGGACAGCCCCAGCATTTT.